The clone carrying this T cell receptor beta chain was counted a few times. The data were obtained in a study of OX40 agonist ivuxolimab in advanced cancers. Prior autoimmune disease or systemic immunosuppression barred patients. V shed 0 bases and J shed 8 bases, with 8 bases lying between them. The CDR3 is 13 residues long. Germline-derived CDR1 and CDR2 are SGHRS and YFSETQ. Here immunoSEQ multiplex PCR was the method, and the copy in TCRdb shows in-frame clones only, minus some. The sample records roughly 86,000 clones, approximately 90% being singletons. The genes are TRBV5-1 and TRBJ2-2; D unresolved. Source: CD4+ or CD8+ T cells sorted from blood, taken in a trial of the OX40 agonist ivuxolimab. The sequence was obtained from an adult with an advanced solid tumor such as melanoma, head and neck, liver or kidney cancer. The DNA of the CDR3 is TGCGCCAGCAGCTTGGTCTTGGGAGGGGAGCTGTTTTTT. Encoded protein: CASSLVLGGELFF.